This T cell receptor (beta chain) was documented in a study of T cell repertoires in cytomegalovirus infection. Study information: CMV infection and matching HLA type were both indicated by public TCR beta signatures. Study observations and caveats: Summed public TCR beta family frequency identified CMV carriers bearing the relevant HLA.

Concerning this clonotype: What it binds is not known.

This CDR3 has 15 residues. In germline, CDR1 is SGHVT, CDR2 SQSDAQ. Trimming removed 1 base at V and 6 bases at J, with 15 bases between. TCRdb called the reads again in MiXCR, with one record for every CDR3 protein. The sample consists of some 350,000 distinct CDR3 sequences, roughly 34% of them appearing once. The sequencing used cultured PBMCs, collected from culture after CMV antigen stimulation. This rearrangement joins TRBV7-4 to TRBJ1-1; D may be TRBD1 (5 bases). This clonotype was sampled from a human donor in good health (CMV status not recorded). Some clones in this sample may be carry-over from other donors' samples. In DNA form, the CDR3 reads TGTGCCAGCAGCTTAGTGCAAGGGACCCCTTCTGAAGCTTTCTTT. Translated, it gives CASSLVQGTPSEAFF.